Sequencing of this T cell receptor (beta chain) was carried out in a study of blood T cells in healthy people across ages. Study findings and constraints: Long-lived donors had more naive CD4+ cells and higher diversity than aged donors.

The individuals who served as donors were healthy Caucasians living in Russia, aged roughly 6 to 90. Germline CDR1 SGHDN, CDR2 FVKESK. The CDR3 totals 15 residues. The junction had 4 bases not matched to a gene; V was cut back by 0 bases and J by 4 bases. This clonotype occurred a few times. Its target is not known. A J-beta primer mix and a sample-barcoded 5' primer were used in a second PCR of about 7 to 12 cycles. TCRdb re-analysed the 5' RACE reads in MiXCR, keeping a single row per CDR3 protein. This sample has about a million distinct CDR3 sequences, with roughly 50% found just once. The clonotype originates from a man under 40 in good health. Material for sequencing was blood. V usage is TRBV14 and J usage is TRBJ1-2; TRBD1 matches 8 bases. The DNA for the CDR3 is TGTGCCAGCAGCCAAGAGACAGGGGACCCCTATGGCTACACCTTC. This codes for CASSQETGDPYGYTF.